These 9 T cell receptor beta chains came from one sample sequenced in a study of shared clonotypes between healthy human individuals. Sequencing was performed with immunoSEQ multiplex PCR; in TCRdb, only in-frame clones are kept and a portion is missing. The sample gives 400,000 to 600,000 clones, around 96% of which show up once; about 0.06% is in the top ten. Sequencing was done on a sample of naive CD4+ T cells sorted from blood. Subset described: CD45RA+ positively selected. The receptors shown here come from a woman between 25 and 40 years old in good health.

The V and J genes are TRBV29-1 and TRBJ1-1, with unresolved D. Germline-derived CDR1 and CDR2 are SQVTM and ANQGSEA. Trimming removed 4 bases at V and 0 bases at J, with 9 bases between. This CDR3 has 13 residues. The chain's CDR3 is CSVVGQMNTEAFF. The CDR3 DNA is TGCAGCGTTGTTGGGCAGATGAACACTGAAGCTTTCTTT.

The V and J genes are TRBV28 and TRBJ1-2; possible D gene TRBD1, 5 bases. The V gene lost 5 bases and the J gene lost 4 bases, with 14 bases spanning the gap. Germline-derived CDR1 and CDR2 are MDHEN and SYDVKM. CDR3 length: 14 amino acids. The CDR3 sequence is CASSAPGHSYGYTF. CDR3 in DNA: TGTGCCAGCAGTGCCCCTGGACACTCCTATGGCTACACCTTC.

The CDR3 nucleotides are TGTGCCAGCAGCTTGGATCCCGCCGGGTACAATGAGCAGTTCTTC. It codes for CASSLDPAGYNEQFF. V is TRBV5-4 and J is TRBJ2-1; D not certain. Germline loops: CDR1 SGHNT, CDR2 YYREEE (reference sequence). With 0 bases removed from V and 4 bases from J, the gap between germline ends came to 11 bases. This CDR3 region has 15 residues. The full variable domain, with the rest looked up from reference TRBV5-4 and TRBJ2-1, is ETGVTQSPTHLIKTRGQQVTLRCSSQSGHNTVSWYQQALGQGPQFIFQYYREEENGRGNFPPRFSGLQFPNYSSELNVNALELDDSALYLCASSLDPAGYNEQFFGPGTRLTVL.

The rearrangement links TRBV10-1 to TRBJ2-1; D unresolved. Per germline, CDR1 WNHNN and CDR2 SYGVQD (reference sequence). Deletions cut 3 bases from V and 4 bases from J, with 13 bases between. This CDR3 has 15 residues. The CDR3 protein is CASSDSGVAYNEQFF. In DNA, the CDR3 is TGCGCCAGCAGTGACTCCGGCGTGGCGTACAATGAGCAGTTCTTC.

The rearrangement joins TRBV7-9 to TRBJ2-1; 7 positions agree with TRBD1. Trimming at V came to 5 bases and at J to 1 base, leaving 11 bases not matched to a gene. This CDR3 spans 17 amino acids. CDR1 and CDR2 (germline): SEHNR, FQNEAQ (reference sequence). The CDR3 spells CASSTRTGLGSYNEQFF. The CDR3 coding sequence is TGTGCCAGCAGCACTCGGACAGGATTGGGGTCCTACAATGAGCAGTTCTTC.

This clone appeared once. The chain links TRBV6-5 to TRBJ1-2; a possible D gene is TRBD1 (5 bases). The V and J ends lost 5 bases and 5 bases respectively, with 15 bases between them. The CDR3 has 14 residues. Per the germline V gene, CDR1 is MNHEY and CDR2 is SVGAGI. CDR3 loop: CASSTTWGVYGYTF. The CDR3 DNA sequence: TGTGCCAGCAGTACGACCTGGGGGGTGTATGGCTACACCTTC.

V and J are TRBV5-1 and TRBJ1-1; D is unclear. CDR3 length: 15 amino acids. Trimming removed 0 bases from V and 5 bases from J, with 14 bases in between. CDR1 SGHRS and CDR2 YFSETQ come from the germline V gene. In DNA, the CDR3 is TGCGCCAGCAGCTTGGCAGGCACCGGCGGAACTGAAGCTTTCTTT. Its protein is CASSLAGTGGTEAFF.

This sequence joins TRBV28 and TRBJ2-1; the D gene is possibly TRBD2 (6 bases). V lost 6 bases to trimming and J lost 0 bases, with 12 bases between them. Germline V gene data show CDR1 as MDHEN and CDR2 as SYDVKM. The CDR3 has 15 residues. The CDR3: CASSPLGGSYNEQFF. CDR3 DNA sequence: TGTGCCAGCAGCCCCTTGGGAGGCTCCTACAATGAGCAGTTCTTC.

The genes are TRBV6-5 and TRBJ2-2; D not certain. V gave up 6 bases and J gave up 2 bases, with 10 bases separating them. The CDR3 has 14 amino acids. The V gene's germline CDR1 is MNHEY and CDR2 SVGAGI. This CDR3 reads CASSIALNTGELFF. The CDR3 coding sequence is TGTGCCAGCAGCATAGCCCTTAACACCGGGGAGCTGTTTTTT.